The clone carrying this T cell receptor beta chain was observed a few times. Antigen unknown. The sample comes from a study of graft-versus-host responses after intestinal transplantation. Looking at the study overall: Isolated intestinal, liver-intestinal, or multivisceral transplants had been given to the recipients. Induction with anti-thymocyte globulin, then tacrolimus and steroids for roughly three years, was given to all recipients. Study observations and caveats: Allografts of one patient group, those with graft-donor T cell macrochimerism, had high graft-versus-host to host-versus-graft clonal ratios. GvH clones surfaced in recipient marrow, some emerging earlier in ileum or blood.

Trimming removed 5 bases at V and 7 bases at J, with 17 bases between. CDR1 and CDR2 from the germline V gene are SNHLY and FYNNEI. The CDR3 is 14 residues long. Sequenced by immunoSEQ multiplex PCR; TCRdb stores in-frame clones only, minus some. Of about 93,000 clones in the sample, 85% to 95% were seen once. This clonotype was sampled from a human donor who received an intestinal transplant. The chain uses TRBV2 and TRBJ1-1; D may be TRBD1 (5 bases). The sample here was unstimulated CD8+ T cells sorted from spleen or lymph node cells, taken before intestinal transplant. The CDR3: CASSTHSGGLEAFF. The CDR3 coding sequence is TGTGCCAGCAGTACCCACTCGGGGGGTCTTGAAGCTTTCTTT.